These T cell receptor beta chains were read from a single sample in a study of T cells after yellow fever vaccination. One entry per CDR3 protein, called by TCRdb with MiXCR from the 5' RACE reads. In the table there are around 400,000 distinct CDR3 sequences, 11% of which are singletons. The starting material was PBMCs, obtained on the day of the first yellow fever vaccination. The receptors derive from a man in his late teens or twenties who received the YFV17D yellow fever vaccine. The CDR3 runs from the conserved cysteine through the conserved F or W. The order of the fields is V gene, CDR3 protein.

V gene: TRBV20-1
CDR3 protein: CSARGAGTYEQYF

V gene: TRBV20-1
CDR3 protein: CSARDGREMNTEAFF

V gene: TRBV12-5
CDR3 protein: CASGLPSSGANVLTF

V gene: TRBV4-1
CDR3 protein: CASSQAPNNEQFF

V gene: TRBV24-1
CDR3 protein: CATSDDNNQPQHF

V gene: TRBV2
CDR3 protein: CASSEVVQGETQYF

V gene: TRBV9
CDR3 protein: CASSVTGTPGELFF

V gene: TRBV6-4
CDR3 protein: CASSDSTTGELFF

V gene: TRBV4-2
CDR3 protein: CASSQEWGGQPQHF

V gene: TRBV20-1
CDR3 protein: CSARLMNTEAFF

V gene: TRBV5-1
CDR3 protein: CASSLSGTTNEKLFF

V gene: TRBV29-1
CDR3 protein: CSVGFTGIGNTEAFF

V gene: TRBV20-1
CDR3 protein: CSAEQGARDQPQHF

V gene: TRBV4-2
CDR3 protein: CASSQEPGMDSPLHF

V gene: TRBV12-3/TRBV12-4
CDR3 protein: CASSQEDPIFGGYTF

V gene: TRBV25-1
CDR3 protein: CASSELKDRNTGELFF

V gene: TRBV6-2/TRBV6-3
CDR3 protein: CASSGGQWETQYF

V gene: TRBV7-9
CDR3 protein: CASSLGSLATNEKLFF

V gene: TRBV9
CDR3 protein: CASSDTPLTSTDTQYF

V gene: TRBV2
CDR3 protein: CASSREMNTEAFF

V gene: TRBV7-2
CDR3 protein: CASSFDDRAPYEQYF

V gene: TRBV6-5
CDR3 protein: CASSYSGQGNYGYTF

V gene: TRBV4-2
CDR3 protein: CASSPVDTDTQYF

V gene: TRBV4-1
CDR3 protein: CASSPLGGLGNTGELFF

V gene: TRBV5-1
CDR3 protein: CASSEFPDNQPQHF

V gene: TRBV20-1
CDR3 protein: CSAKAETYNSPLHF

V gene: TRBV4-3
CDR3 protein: CASSQGLGEPYNEQFF

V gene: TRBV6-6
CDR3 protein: CASSYLGQGEYF

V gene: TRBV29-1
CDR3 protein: CSAIFKGEKLFF

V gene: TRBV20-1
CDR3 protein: CSAKGTDFYQPQHF

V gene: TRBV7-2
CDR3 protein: CASSLALLAGTRNNEQFF

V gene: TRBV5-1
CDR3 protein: CASSLLAGQGAGEQYF

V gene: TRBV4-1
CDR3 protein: CASSQDQSYTDTQYF

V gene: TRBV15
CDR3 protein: CATSRAGSGYTF

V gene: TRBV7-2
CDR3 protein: CASSLVGIGTEAFF

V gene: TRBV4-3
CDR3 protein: CASSPSPYNEQFF

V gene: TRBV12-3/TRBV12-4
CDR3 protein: CASSLHRGSGQPQHF

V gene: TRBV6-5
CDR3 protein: CASSWGIGGKNIQYF

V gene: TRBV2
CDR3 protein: CASSPNSGVQETQYF

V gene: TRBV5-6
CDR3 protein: CASSLGTAIRAQHF

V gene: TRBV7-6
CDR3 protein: CASSAGQGKGEQFF

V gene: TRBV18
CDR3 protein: CASSTGTGENTGELFF

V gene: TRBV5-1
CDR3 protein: CASSLVGFPGVLFF

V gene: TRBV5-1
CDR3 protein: CASSPSGNNQETQYF